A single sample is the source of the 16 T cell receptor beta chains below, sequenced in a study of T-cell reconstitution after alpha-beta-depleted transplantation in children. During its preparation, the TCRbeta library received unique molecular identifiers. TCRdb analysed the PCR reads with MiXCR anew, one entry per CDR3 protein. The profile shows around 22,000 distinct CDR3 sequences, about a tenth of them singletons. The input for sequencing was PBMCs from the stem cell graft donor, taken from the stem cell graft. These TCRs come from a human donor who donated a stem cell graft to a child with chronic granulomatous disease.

The CDR3 is CASSEGSSNEQFF. CDR3 coding DNA: TGTGCCAGCAGTGAAGGTTCGAGCAATGAGCAGTTCTTC. The genes are TRBV25-1 and TRBJ2-1; D is unresolved. This CDR3 contains 13 residues. V gave up 2 bases and J gave up 6 bases, with 8 bases separating them. Per the germline V gene, CDR1 is MGHDK and CDR2 is SYGVNS.

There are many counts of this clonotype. Written as DNA, the CDR3 is TGCGCCAGCAGCCAAGATGTTGGGGGACCTTCCATGAACACTGAAGCTTTCTTT. Encoded protein: CASSQDVGGPSMNTEAFF. The V call is TRBV4-3, the J call TRBJ1-1, with D possibly matching TRBD1 (5 bases). Germline V gene data show CDR1 as LGHNA and CDR2 as YSLEER. The CDR3 covers 18 residues. Between the trimmed V and J ends, which lost 0 bases and 0 bases, there was a span of 17 bases.

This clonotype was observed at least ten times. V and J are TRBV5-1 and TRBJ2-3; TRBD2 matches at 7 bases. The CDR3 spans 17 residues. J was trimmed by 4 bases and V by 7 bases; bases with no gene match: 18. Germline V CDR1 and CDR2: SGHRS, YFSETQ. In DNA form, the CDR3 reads TGCGCCAGCCATCACTCTGCGCGGGAGAGCGTGGCAGATACGCAGTATTTT. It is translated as CASHHSARESVADTQYF.

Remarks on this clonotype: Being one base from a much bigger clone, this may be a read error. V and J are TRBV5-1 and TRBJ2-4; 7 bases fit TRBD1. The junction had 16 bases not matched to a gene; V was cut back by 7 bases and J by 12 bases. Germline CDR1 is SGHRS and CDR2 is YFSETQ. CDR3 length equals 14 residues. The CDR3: CASGRDRGADSQYF. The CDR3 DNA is TGCGCCAGCGGCCGGGACAGAGGGGCGGACAGTCAGTACTTC. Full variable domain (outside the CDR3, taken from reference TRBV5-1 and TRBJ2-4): KAGVTQTPRYLIKTRGQQVTLSCSPISGHRSVSWYQQTPGQGLQFLFEYFSETQRNKGNFPGRFSGRQFSNSRSEMNVSTLELGDSALYLCASGRDRGADSQYFGAGTRLSVL.

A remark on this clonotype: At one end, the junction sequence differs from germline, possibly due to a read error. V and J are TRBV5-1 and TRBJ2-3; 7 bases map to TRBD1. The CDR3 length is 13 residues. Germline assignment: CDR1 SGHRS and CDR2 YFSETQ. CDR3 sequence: CASRLGGVDTQYF. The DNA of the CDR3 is TGCGCCAGCAGGCTAGGGGGCGTGGATACGCAGTATTTC.

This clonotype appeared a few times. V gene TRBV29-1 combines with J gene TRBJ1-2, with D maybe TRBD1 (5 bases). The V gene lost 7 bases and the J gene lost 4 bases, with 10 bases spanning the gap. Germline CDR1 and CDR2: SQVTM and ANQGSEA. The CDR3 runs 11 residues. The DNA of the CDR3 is TGCAGCGGAGAAGGGACCTATGGCTACACCTTC. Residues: CSGEGTYGYTF.

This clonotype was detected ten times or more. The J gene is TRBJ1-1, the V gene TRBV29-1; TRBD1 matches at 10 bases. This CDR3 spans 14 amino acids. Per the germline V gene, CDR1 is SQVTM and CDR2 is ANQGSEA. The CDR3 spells CPQGQGRMNTEAFF. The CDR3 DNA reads TGCCCCCAGGGACAGGGGCGGATGAACACTGAAGCTTTCTTT.

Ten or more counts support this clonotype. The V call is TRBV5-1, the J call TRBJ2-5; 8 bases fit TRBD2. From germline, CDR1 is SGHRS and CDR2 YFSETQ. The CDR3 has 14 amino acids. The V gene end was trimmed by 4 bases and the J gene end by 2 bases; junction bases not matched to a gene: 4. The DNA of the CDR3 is TGCGCCAGCAGCGGACGGGAGGGGCAAGAGACCCAGTACTTC. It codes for CASSGREGQETQYF.

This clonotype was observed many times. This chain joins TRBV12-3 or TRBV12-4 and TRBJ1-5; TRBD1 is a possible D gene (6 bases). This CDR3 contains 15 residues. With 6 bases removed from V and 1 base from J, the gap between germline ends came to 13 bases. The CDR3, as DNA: TGTGCCAGCAGCCTATCGGGGGGCAGCAATCAGCCCCAGCATTTT. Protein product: CASSLSGGSNQPQHF.

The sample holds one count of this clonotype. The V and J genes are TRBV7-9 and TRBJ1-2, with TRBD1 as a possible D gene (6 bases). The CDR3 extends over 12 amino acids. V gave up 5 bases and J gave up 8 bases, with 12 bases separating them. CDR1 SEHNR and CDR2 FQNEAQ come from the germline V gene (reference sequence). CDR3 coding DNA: TGTGCCAGCAGCCATGACAGGTCCGGCTACACCTTC. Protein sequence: CASSHDRSGYTF.

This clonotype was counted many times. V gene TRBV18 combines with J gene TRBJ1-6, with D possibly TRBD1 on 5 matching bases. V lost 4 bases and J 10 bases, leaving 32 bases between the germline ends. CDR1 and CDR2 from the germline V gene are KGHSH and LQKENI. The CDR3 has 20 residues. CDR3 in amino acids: CASSRIVRGTENAPGSPLHF. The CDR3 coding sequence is TGTGCCAGCTCACGTATTGTACGCGGGACTGAAAATGCCCCAGGATCACCCCTCCACTTT.

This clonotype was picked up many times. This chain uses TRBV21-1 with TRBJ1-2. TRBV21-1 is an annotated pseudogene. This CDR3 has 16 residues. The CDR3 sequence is CASSIILTVVNYGYTF. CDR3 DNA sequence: TGTGCCAGCAGCATTATACTAACAGTGGTTAACTATGGCTACACCTTC.

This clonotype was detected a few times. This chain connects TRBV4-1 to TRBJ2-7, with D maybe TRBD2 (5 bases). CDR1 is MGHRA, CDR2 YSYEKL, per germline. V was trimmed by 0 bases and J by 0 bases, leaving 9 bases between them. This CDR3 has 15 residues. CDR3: CASSQESGSSYEQYF. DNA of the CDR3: TGCGCCAGCAGCCAAGAGTCGGGGAGCTCCTACGAGCAGTACTTC.

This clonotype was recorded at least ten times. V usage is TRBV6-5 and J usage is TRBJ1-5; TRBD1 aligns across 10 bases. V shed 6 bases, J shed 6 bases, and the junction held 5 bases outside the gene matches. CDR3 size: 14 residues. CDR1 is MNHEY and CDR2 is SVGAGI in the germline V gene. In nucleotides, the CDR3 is TGTGCCAGCAGATCGGGACAGGGGTTTCAGCCCCAGCATTTT. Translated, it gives CASRSGQGFQPQHF.

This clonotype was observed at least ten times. The CDR3, as DNA: TGCAGCGTCAGTCTGGGGTCCCAGCCCCAGCATTTT. It translates to CSVSLGSQPQHF. V is TRBV29-1 and J is TRBJ1-5; unclear D gene. This CDR3 is built from 12 residues. Germline CDR1 SQVTM, CDR2 ANQGSEA. Trimming removed 6 bases from V and 7 bases from J, with 13 bases in between. The whole variable domain, filled in from reference TRBV29-1 and TRBJ1-5, reads SAVISQKPSRDICQRGTSLTIQCQVDSQVTMMFWYRQQPGQSLTLIATANQGSEATYESGFVIDKFPISRPNLTFSTLTVSNMSPEDSSIYLCSVSLGSQPQHFGDGTRLSIL.

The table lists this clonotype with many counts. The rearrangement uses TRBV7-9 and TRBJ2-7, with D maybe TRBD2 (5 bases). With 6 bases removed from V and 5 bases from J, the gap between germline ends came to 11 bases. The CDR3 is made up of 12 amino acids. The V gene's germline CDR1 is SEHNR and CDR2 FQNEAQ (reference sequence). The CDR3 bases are TGTGCCAGCAGTGAGAGGGCCAACGAGCAGTACTTC. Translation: CASSERANEQYF.